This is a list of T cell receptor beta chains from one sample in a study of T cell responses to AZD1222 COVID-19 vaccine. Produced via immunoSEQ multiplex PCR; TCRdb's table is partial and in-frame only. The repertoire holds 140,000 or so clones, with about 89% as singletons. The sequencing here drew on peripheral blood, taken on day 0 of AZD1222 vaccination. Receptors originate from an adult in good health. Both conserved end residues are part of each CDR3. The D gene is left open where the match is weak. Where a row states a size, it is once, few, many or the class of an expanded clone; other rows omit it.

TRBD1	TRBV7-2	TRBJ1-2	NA	CASSLTPGQEYGYTF	TGTGCCAGCAGCTTAACACCGGGACAGGAGTATGGCTACACCTTC
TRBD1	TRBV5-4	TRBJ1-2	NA	CASSLDRGYGYTF	TGTGCCAGCAGCCTCGACAGGGGTTATGGCTACACCTTC
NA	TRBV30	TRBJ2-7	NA	CAWSVGGGYEQYF	TGTGCCTGGAGTGTGGGGGGCGGGTACGAGCAGTACTTC
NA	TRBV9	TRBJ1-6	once	CASSSRPFLKKGYYNSPLHF	TGTGCCAGCAGCTCCAGGCCTTTCTTGAAAAAGGGATATTATAATTCACCCCTCCACTTT
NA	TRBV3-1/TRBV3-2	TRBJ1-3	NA	CASSQDREPSGNTIYF	TGTGCCAGCAGCCAAGACAGAGAGCCTTCTGGAAACACCATATATTTT
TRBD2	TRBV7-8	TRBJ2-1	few	CASSLARRLAMYNEQFF	TGTGCCAGCAGCTTAGCGCGGCGACTAGCAATGTACAATGAGCAGTTCTTC
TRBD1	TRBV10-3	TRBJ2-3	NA	CAIRARTGDLDTQYF	TGTGCCATCAGGGCCAGGACAGGGGATCTGGATACGCAGTATTTT
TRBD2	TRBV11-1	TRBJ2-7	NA	CASSSGLGFYEQYF	TGTGCCAGCAGCTCCGGACTAGGATTCTACGAGCAGTACTTC
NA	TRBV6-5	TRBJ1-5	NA	CASSLGGQPQHF	TGTGCCAGCAGTCTGGGGGGCCAGCCCCAGCATTTT
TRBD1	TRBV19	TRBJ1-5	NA	CASSPPQTGPLRNQPQHF	TGTGCCAGTAGCCCTCCTCAGACAGGGCCCCTTCGCAATCAGCCCCAGCATTTT
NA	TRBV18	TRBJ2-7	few	CASSSPHEQYF	TGTGCCAGCTCATCGCCGCACGAGCAGTACTTC
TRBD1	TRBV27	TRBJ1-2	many	CASSPRWTGLVYGYTF	TGTGCCAGCAGTCCCCGGTGGACAGGGTTGGTCTATGGCTACACCTTC
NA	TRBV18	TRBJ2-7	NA	CASSARGTSYEQYF	TGTGCCAGCTCAGCCAGGGGTACATCCTACGAGCAGTACTTC
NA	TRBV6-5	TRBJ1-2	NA	CASEGVEDYGYTF	TGTGCCAGTGAGGGAGTAGAGGACTATGGCTACACCTTC
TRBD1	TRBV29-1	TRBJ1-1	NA	CSAGLRGLGTEAFF	TGCAGCGCCGGGCTAAGGGGGCTTGGCACTGAAGCTTTCTTT
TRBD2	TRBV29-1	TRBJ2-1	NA	CSVLAGDPPHNEQFF	TGCAGCGTTCTAGCGGGAGACCCCCCCCACAATGAGCAGTTCTTC
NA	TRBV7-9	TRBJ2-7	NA	CASSARGQRPSYEQYF	TGTGCCAGCAGCGCCCGCGGACAGCGACCATCCTACGAGCAGTACTTC
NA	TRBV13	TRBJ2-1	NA	CASSLQVSVGTPSDEQFF	TGTGCCAGCAGCCTCCAAGTGTCCGTCGGGACTCCGAGCGATGAGCAGTTCTTC
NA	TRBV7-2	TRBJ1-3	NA	CASSMDSSSGNTIYF	TGTGCCAGCAGCATGGACAGCTCCTCTGGAAACACCATATATTTT
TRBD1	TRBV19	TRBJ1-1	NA	CASTDRGGFTEAFF	TGTGCCAGTACGGACAGGGGAGGGTTCACTGAAGCTTTCTTT
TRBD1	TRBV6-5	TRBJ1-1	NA	CASSFTGTGATEAFF	TGTGCCAGCAGTTTCACCGGGACAGGGGCCACTGAAGCTTTCTTT
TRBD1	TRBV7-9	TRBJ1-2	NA	CASSRLLPDRGALVGYTF	TGTGCCAGCAGCCGCCTTTTACCTGACAGGGGGGCCCTGGTCGGCTACACCTTC
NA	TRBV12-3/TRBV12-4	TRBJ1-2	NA	CASSLDRIYGYTF	TGTGCCAGCAGCTTGGACAGAATCTATGGCTACACCTTC
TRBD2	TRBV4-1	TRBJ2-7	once	CASSHQGLAYTYEQYF	TGCGCCAGCAGCCACCAAGGACTAGCTTACACCTACGAGCAGTACTTC
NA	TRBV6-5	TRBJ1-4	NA	CASSTRRAKTEKLFF	TGTGCCAGCAGTACGAGGCGCGCGAAAACTGAAAAACTGTTTTTT
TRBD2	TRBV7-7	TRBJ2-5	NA	CASSPTGTRVGTQYF	TGTGCTAGCAGCCCAACCGGGACTAGAGTCGGGACCCAGTACTTC
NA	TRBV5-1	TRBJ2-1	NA	CASSLGGRGDEQFF	TGCGCCAGCAGCTTGGGTGGGAGAGGAGATGAGCAGTTCTTC
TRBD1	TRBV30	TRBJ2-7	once	CAWRGQGVYEQYF	TGTGCCTGGAGAGGGCAGGGGGTCTACGAGCAGTACTTC
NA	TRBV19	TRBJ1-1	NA	CASSIDGRIGNTEAFF	TGTGCCAGTAGTATAGACGGAAGGATTGGGAACACTGAAGCTTTCTTT
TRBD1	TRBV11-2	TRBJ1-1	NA	CASSLDLWTGGSADTEAFF	TGTGCCAGCAGCTTAGATCTTTGGACAGGGGGTAGTGCGGATACTGAAGCTTTCTTT
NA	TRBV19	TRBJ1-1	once	CASSIGFTNTEAFF	TGTGCCAGTAGTATAGGTTTTACCAACACTGAAGCTTTCTTT
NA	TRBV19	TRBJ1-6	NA	CASSPGPPGQNSPLHF	TGTGCCAGTAGTCCAGGGCCTCCTGGGCAAAATTCACCCCTCCACTTT
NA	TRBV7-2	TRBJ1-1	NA	CASSLGGLNTEAFF	TGTGCCAGCAGCTTAGGGGGGCTGAACACTGAAGCTTTCTTT
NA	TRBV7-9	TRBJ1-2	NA	CASSNGVLGYTF	TGTGCCAGCAGCAATGGGGTTTTAGGCTACACCTTC
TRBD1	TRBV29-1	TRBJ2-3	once	CSSWGGTGPSGTQYF	TGCAGCTCCTGGGGCGGGACAGGCCCCTCGGGGACGCAGTATTTT
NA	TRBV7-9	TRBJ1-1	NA	CASSSVSGSNTEAFF	TGTGCCAGCAGCTCGGTTTCGGGGTCGAACACTGAAGCTTTCTTT
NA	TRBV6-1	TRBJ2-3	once	CASVIEGKSTDTQYF	TGTGCCAGCGTTATTGAAGGGAAAAGCACAGATACGCAGTATTTT
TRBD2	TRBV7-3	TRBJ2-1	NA	CASSLGGVAGDEQFF	TGTGCCAGCAGCCTCGGCGGGGTAGCGGGAGATGAGCAGTTCTTC
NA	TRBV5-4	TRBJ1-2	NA	CASSLVTGRGYGYTF	TGTGCCAGCAGCTTGGTTACAGGGCGGGGTTATGGCTACACCTTC
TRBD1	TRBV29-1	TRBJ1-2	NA	CSDLDRFEGYTF	TGCAGCGACCTGGACAGGTTTGAGGGCTACACCTTC
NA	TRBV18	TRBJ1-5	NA	CASSPPRGGDQPQHF	TGTGCCAGCTCACCACCCAGGGGAGGGGATCAGCCCCAGCATTTT
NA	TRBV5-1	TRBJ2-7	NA	CASSPGGREQYF	TGCGCCAGCAGCCCCGGGGGGCGCGAGCAGTACTTC
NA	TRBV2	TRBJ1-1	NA	CASSEALGGAEAFF	TGTGCCAGCAGTGAAGCGCTTGGAGGGGCTGAAGCTTTCTTT
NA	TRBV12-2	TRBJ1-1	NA	CASRLAGTRTTEAFF	TGTGCAAGTCGCTTAGCCGGGACCCGCACCACTGAAGCTTTCTTT
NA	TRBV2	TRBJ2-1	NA	CASSTGSSYNEQFF	TGTGCCAGCAGTACAGGAAGCTCCTACAATGAGCAGTTCTTC
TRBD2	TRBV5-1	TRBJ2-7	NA	CASSPTSGTSYEQYF	TGCGCCAGCAGCCCTACTAGCGGGACAAGCTACGAGCAGTACTTC
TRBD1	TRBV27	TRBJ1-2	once	CASSLGQNYGYTF	TGTGCCAGCAGTTTGGGACAGAACTATGGCTACACCTTC
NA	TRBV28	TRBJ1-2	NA	CASSLYLGDYGYTF	TGTGCCAGCAGTTTATATCTAGGGGACTATGGCTACACCTTC
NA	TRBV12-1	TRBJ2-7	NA	CAIPVGYEQYF	TGTGCCATCCCCGTGGGTTACGAGCAGTACTTC
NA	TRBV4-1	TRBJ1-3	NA	CASSQDASGNTIYF	TGCGCCAGCAGCCAAGATGCATCTGGAAACACCATATATTTT